This is a list of T cell receptor beta chains from one sample in a study of technical replicates of blood from a handful of donors. Using immunoSEQ multiplex PCR, the repertoire was profiled, and TCRdb retains in-frame clones only, with some absent. Counted here are about 70,000 clones, approximately 97% occurring once; the ten biggest clones make up roughly 0.19%. The sequencing sample was made of T cells isolated from PBMCs. The receptors originated from a human donor in good health. The CDR3 runs from the conserved cysteine through the conserved F or W. Each record gives: CDR3 length, V gene, J gene, D gene, clone size, CDR3 protein, CDR3 DNA. The D gene is left open where the match is weak. Size is stated for part of the rows, as once, few or many counts, or as a class when the clone is expanded.

17	TRBV4-1	TRBJ2-2	TRBD2	.	CASSQYSGSVSTGELFF	TGCGCCAGCAGCCAATATAGCGGGAGTGTTAGTACCGGGGAGCTGTTTTTT
16	TRBV13	TRBJ2-5	TRBD2	.	CASSLIAGGIEETQYF	TGTGCCAGCAGCCTCATAGCGGGGGGCATCGAAGAGACCCAGTACTTC
14	TRBV6-1	TRBJ1-3	.	.	CASSGLLSGNTIYF	TGTGCCAGCAGTGGCTTACTCTCTGGAAACACCATATATTTT
14	TRBV5-6	TRBJ1-2	TRBD1	.	CASSLAGGYYGYTF	TGTGCCAGCAGCTTGGCAGGGGGATACTATGGCTACACCTTC
14	TRBV7-2	TRBJ1-4	.	.	CASSPDPTGGKLFF	TGTGCCAGCAGCCCTGACCCGACCGGGGGAAAACTGTTTTTT
14	TRBV4-2	TRBJ1-2	.	once	CASSQASDPYGYTF	TGTGCCAGCAGCCAAGCCTCAGATCCCTATGGCTACACCTTC
18	TRBV19	TRBJ1-2	.	.	CASSMARKIGVANYGYTF	TGTGCCAGTAGTATGGCGAGGAAAATCGGAGTAGCTAACTATGGCTACACCTTC
16	TRBV4-1	TRBJ2-3	TRBD2	once	CASSQVAGASTDTQYF	TGCGCCAGCAGCCAAGTAGCGGGGGCTAGCACAGATACGCAGTATTTT
17	TRBV19	TRBJ2-2	TRBD2	.	CASRFLAGGPDTGELFF	TGTGCCAGTAGATTTTTGGCGGGAGGGCCGGACACCGGGGAGCTGTTTTTT
14	TRBV7-3	TRBJ2-7	TRBD2	.	CASSLTSGPYEQYF	TGTGCCAGCAGTTTGACTAGCGGGCCTTACGAGCAGTACTTC
14	TRBV11-1	TRBJ2-2	.	.	CASSLLRVTGELFF	TGTGCCAGCAGCCTATTACGGGTGACCGGGGAGCTGTTTTTT
14	TRBV2	TRBJ2-1	.	.	CASIRVYSYNEQFF	TGTGCCAGCATCAGGGTGTACTCCTACAATGAGCAGTTCTTC
13	TRBV5-4	TRBJ1-2	TRBD1	.	CASRVGTGGGYTF	TGTGCCAGCAGGGTAGGGACAGGGGGTGGCTACACCTTC
11	TRBV20-1	TRBJ2-7	.	.	CSARSDYEQYF	TGCAGTGCTAGGAGCGACTACGAGCAGTACTTC
13	TRBV2	TRBJ2-7	TRBD1	.	CASILTGGSEQYF	TGTGCCAGCATCCTGACAGGGGGCTCTGAGCAGTACTTC
14	TRBV19	TRBJ2-1	TRBD1	.	CASTPGQGNNEQFF	TGTGCCAGTACCCCTGGACAGGGGAACAATGAGCAGTTCTTC
15	TRBV7-6	TRBJ1-3	.	.	CASSLGLNRRDTIYF	TGTGCCAGCAGCTTAGGGCTCAATCGGCGGGACACCATATATTTT
17	TRBV13	TRBJ1-3	.	.	CASSLGRLMSSGNTIYF	TGTGCCAGCAGCTTAGGCCGTCTTATGAGCTCTGGAAACACCATATATTTT
14	TRBV29-1	TRBJ1-2	.	.	CSVKQGGDANGYTF	TGCAGCGTTAAACAGGGAGGGGATGCAAATGGCTACACCTTC
13	TRBV11-3	TRBJ1-1	.	few	CASSFFGDTEAFF	TGTGCCAGCAGCTTTTTCGGGGACACTGAAGCTTTCTTT
14	TRBV7-9	TRBJ1-6	.	.	CASSRPQGNSPLHF	TGTGCCAGCAGTCGACCGCAGGGGAATTCACCCCTCCACTTT
18	TRBV13	TRBJ2-7	TRBD2	.	CASSSKWETSGGFYEQYF	TGTGCCAGCAGCTCAAAGTGGGAGACTAGCGGGGGGTTCTACGAGCAGTACTTC
16	TRBV5-4	TRBJ2-5	TRBD2	.	CASSFRLAGVGETQYF	TGTGCCAGCAGCTTCCGACTAGCGGGAGTAGGCGAGACCCAGTACTTC
17	TRBV13	TRBJ1-3	.	.	CASSLRAITGFGNTIYF	TGTGCCAGCAGCCTTCGGGCCATAACAGGGTTTGGAAACACCATATATTTT
14	TRBV6-5	TRBJ2-7	.	.	CASSYTTGDYEQYF	TGTGCCAGCAGTTACACGACAGGCGACTACGAGCAGTACTTC
14	TRBV5-1	TRBJ2-5	TRBD1	.	CASSSGTVEKAQYF	TGCGCCAGCAGCTCAGGGACAGTTGAAAAGGCCCAGTACTTC
15	TRBV14	TRBJ2-1	TRBD2	.	CASSPLASGRDEQFF	TGTGCCAGCAGCCCCTTAGCTAGCGGGAGGGATGAGCAGTTCTTC
13	TRBV30	TRBJ2-7	TRBD1	once	CAGDRAGHYEQYF	TGTGCCGGGGACAGGGCAGGACACTACGAGCAGTACTTC
13	TRBV27	TRBJ2-4	.	.	CASSLSGAREKHF	TGTGCCAGCAGTTTATCGGGGGCCAGGGAAAAGCACTTC
14	TRBV5-1	TRBJ2-3	.	.	CASRTGPVTDTQYF	TGCGCCAGCAGGACAGGCCCCGTCACAGATACGCAGTATTTT
15	TRBV29-1	TRBJ1-2	TRBD1	.	CSAEGVGGETYGYTF	TGCAGCGCCGAGGGGGTAGGGGGCGAAACCTATGGCTACACCTTC
18	TRBV4-1	TRBJ2-7	.	.	CASSQVTGKRPTRYEQYF	TGCGCCAGCAGCCAAGTGACCGGCAAGCGGCCAACAAGATACGAGCAGTACTTC
14	TRBV6-1	TRBJ2-7	.	.	CASSEVRGVREQYF	TGTGCCAGCAGTGAAGTCAGGGGAGTAAGGGAGCAGTACTTC
16	TRBV18	TRBJ2-1	.	.	CASSSTQGLPYNEQFF	TGTGCCAGCTCTTCAACACAGGGCCTTCCCTACAATGAGCAGTTCTTC
16	TRBV5-1	TRBJ2-1	TRBD2	.	CASSLPGTSGYNEQFF	TGCGCCAGCAGCCTCCCCGGGACTAGCGGGTACAATGAGCAGTTCTTC
16	TRBV6-6	TRBJ1-2	TRBD1	.	CASSPRTGSQIYGYTF	TGTGCCAGCAGTCCTCGGACAGGTAGTCAAATCTATGGCTACACCTTC
15	TRBV25-1	TRBJ1-4	.	.	CASSSPGQNQGKLFF	TGTGCCAGCAGTTCCCCTGGGCAAAACCAGGGGAAACTGTTTTTT
15	TRBV4-1	TRBJ1-5	.	.	CASSQVSDSNQPQHF	TGCGCCAGCAGCCAAGTCAGCGATAGCAATCAGCCCCAGCATTTT
13	TRBV12-5	TRBJ2-1	.	.	CASWRAEGNEQFF	TGTGCTAGTTGGAGGGCCGAGGGCAATGAGCAGTTCTTC
13	TRBV7-2	TRBJ2-7	.	.	CASSLGWTYEQYF	TGTGCCAGCAGCTTAGGTTGGACTTACGAGCAGTACTTC
13	TRBV5-1	TRBJ1-2	TRBD1	.	CASSGQAHYGYTF	TGCGCCAGCAGCGGACAGGCGCACTATGGCTACACCTTC
15	TRBV5-1	TRBJ2-7	TRBD2	.	CASSLSSGSTYEQYF	TGCGCCAGCAGCTTGAGTAGCGGGAGTACCTACGAGCAGTACTTC
15	TRBV25-1	TRBJ2-3	TRBD2	.	CASSSTSGVVGTQYF	TGTGCCAGCAGTAGCACTAGCGGGGTAGTCGGTACGCAGTATTTT
14	TRBV10-2	TRBJ1-1	.	few	CASRETVMNTEAFF	TGCGCCAGCAGAGAGACAGTGATGAACACTGAAGCTTTCTTT
14	TRBV5-1	TRBJ1-1	TRBD1	.	CASSLTGVGTEAFF	TGCGCCAGCAGCTTGACAGGGGTCGGCACTGAAGCTTTCTTT
15	TRBV5-1	TRBJ2-5	.	.	CASSLGTGPQETQYF	TGCGCCAGCAGCTTGGGTACAGGGCCCCAAGAGACCCAGTACTTC
14	TRBV25-1	TRBJ1-6	.	.	CATKELGRDSPLHF	TGTGCTACCAAAGAACTAGGGCGAGATTCACCCCTCCACTTT
14	TRBV6-1	TRBJ2-1	TRBD2	.	CASRLTSGYNEQFF	TGTGCCAGCAGACTCACTAGCGGTTACAATGAGCAGTTCTTC
14	TRBV5-1	TRBJ1-2	.	.	CASSLAEGNYGYTF	TGCGCCAGCAGCTTGGCCGAGGGTAACTATGGCTACACCTTC
15	TRBV5-1	TRBJ2-6	.	.	CASSEQLSGANVLTF	TGCGCCAGCAGCGAACAGCTCTCTGGGGCCAACGTCCTGACTTTC
13	TRBV6-5	TRBJ2-5	TRBD1	.	CASSLQGRETQYF	TGTGCCAGCAGTTTACAGGGGAGAGAGACCCAGTACTTC
13	TRBV6-5	TRBJ2-1	TRBD1	.	CASSYPTGSEQFF	TGTGCCAGCAGTTACCCGACAGGGTCGGAGCAGTTCTTC
13	TRBV29-1	TRBJ2-7	.	.	CSVAKQVPYEQYF	TGCAGCGTTGCAAAACAGGTCCCCTACGAGCAGTACTTC
15	TRBV2	TRBJ2-7	.	.	CASSERQGGVYEQYF	TGTGCCAGCAGTGAGCGGCAGGGTGGTGTCTACGAGCAGTACTTC
16	TRBV6-5	TRBJ1-4	.	.	CASSYSQGALHEKLFF	TGTGCCAGCAGTTACTCCCAAGGGGCGCTTCATGAAAAACTGTTTTTT